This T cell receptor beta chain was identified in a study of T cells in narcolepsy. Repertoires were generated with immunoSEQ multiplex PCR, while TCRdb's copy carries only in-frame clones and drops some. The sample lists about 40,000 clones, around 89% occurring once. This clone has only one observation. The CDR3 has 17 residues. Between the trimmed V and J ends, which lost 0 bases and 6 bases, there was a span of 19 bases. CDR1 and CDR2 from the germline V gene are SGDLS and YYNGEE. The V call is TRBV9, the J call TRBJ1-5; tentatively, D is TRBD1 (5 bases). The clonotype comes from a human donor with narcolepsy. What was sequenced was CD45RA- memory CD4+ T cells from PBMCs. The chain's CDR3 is CASSVATGGVLCQPQHF. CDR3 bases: TGTGCCAGCAGCGTAGCTACTGGGGGGGTATTGTGTCAGCCCCAGCATTTT.